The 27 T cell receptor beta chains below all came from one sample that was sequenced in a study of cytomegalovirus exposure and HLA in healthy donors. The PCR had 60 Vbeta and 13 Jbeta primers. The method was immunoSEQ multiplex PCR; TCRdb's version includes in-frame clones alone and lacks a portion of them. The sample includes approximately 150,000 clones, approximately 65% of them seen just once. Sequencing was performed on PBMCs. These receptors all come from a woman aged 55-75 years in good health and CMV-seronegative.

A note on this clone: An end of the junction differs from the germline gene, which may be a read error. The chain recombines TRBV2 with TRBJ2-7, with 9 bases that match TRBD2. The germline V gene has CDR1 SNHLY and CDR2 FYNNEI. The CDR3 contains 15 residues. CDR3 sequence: CASREAAGGRYEQYF. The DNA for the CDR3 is TGTGCCAGCAGGGAAGCAGCGGGAGGTCGCTACGAGCAGTACTTC.

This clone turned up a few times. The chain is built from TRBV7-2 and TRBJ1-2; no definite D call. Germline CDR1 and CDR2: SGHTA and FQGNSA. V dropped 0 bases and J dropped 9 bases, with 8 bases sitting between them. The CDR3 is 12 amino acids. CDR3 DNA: TGTGCCAGCAGCTTAGCCCAATCCAGCTACACCTTC. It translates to CASSLAQSSYTF. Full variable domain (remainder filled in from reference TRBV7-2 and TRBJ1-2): GAGVSQSPSNKVTEKGKDVELRCDPISGHTALYWYRQSLGQGLEFLIYFQGNSAPDKSGLPSDRFSAERTGGSVSTLTIQRTQQEDSAVYLCASSLAQSSYTFGSGTRLTVV.

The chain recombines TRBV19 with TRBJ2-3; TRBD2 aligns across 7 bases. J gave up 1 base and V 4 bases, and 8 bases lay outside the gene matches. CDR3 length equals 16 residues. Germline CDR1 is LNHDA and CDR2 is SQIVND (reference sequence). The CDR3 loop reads CASSTARGFGTDTQYF. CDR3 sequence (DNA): TGTGCCAGTAGTACCGCGCGGGGGTTTGGCACAGATACGCAGTATTTT.

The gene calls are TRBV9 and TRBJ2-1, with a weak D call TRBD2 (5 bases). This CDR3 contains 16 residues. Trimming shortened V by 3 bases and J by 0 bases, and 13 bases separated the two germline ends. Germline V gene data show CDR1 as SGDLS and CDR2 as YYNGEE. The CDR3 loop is CASSASASLSYNEQFF. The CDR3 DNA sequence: TGTGCCAGCAGCGCCTCGGCTAGCCTCTCCTACAATGAGCAGTTCTTC. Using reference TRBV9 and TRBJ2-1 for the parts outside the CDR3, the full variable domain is DSGVTQTPKHLITATGQRVTLRCSPRSGDLSVYWYQQSLDQGLQFLIQYYNGEERAKGNILERFSAQQFPDLHSELNLSSLELGDSALYFCASSASASLSYNEQFFGPGTRLTVL.

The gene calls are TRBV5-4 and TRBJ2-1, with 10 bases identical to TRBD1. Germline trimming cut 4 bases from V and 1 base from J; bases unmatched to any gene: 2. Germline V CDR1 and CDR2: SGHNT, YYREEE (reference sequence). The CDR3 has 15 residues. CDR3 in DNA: TGTGCCAGCAGCCCGGGACAGGGGTCCTACAATGAGCAGTTCTTC. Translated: CASSPGQGSYNEQFF.

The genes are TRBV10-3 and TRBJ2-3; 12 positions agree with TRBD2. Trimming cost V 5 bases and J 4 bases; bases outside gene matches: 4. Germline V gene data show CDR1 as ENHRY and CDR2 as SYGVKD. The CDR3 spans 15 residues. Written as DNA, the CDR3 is TGTGCCATCAGTCCTAGCGGGGGGGCGTCAGATACGCAGTATTTT. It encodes CAISPSGGASDTQYF.

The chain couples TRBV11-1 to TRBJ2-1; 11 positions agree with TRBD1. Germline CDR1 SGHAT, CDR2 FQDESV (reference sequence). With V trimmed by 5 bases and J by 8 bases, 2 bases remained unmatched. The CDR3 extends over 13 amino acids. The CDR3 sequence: CASSRDRGYEQFF. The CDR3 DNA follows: TGTGCCAGCAGCCGGGACAGGGGGTATGAGCAGTTCTTC.

This CDR3 reads CASSLFRSFFTGELFF. Written as DNA, the CDR3 is TGTGCCAGCAGCTTATTCCGGAGTTTTTTCACCGGGGAGCTGTTTTTT. The chain couples TRBV7-2 to TRBJ2-2; D unclear. Per germline, CDR1 SGHTA and CDR2 FQGNSA. The V gene lost 2 bases and the J gene lost 4 bases, with 14 bases spanning the gap. The CDR3 is 16 residues long.

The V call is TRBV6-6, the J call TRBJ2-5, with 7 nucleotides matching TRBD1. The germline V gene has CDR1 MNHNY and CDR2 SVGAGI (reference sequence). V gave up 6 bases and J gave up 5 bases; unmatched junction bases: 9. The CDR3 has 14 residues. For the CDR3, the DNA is TGTGCCAGCAGATTGACAGGGATAGGCGAGACCCAGTACTTC. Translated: CASRLTGIGETQYF.

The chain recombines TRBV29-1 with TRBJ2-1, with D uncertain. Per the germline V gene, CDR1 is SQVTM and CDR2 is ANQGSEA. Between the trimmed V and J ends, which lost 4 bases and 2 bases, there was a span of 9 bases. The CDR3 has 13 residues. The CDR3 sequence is CSVAPETYNEQFF. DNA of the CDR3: TGCAGCGTTGCACCGGAGACCTACAATGAGCAGTTCTTC.

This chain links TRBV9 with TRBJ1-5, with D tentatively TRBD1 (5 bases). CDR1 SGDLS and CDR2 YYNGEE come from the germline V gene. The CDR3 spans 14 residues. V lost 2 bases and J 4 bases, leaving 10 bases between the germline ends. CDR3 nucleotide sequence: TGTGCCAGCAGCGTGAGGAACAGGAATCAGCCCCAGCATTTT. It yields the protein CASSVRNRNQPQHF.

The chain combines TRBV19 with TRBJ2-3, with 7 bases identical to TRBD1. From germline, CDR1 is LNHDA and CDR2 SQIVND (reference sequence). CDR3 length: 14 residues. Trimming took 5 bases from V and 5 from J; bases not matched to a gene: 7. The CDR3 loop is CASSSRQGVDTQYF. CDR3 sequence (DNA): TGTGCCAGTAGTTCAAGACAGGGCGTAGATACGCAGTATTTT.

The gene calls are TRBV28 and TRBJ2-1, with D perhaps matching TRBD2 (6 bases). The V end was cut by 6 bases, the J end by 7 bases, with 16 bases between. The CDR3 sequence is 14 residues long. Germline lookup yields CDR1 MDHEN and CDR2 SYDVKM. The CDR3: CASRSTGSRNEQFF. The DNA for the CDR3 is TGTGCCAGCAGGTCCACCGGGAGTAGAAATGAGCAGTTCTTC.

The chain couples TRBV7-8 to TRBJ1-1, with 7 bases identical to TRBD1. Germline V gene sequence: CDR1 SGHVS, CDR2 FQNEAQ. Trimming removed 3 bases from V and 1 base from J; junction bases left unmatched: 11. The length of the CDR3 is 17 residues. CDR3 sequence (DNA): TGTGCCAGCAGCTTCGCCGCGTCAGGGGGTGCGAACACTGAAGCTTTCTTT. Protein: CASSFAASGGANTEAFF.

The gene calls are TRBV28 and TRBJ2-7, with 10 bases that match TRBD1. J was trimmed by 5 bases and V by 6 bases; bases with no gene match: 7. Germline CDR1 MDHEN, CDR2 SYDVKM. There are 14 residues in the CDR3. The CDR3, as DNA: TGTGCCAGCAGGTCCGGGACAGGGGTCCACGAGCAGTACTTC. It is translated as CASRSGTGVHEQYF.

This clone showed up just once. CDR3 residues: CASSPRGGELVRGYTF. The CDR3 nucleotides are TGTGCCAGCTCACCACGGGGAGGGGAATTAGTGCGTGGCTACACCTTC. The chain is built from TRBV18 and TRBJ1-2; tentative D call: TRBD1 (5 bases). The length of the CDR3 is 16 residues. Germline V lookup: CDR1 KGHSH, CDR2 LQKENI. The V end lost 1 base, the J end lost 7 bases, and 19 bases lay between the germline ends.

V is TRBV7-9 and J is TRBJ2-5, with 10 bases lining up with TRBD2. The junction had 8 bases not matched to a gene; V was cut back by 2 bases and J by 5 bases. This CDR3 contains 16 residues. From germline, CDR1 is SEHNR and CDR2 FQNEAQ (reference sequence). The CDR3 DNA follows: TGTGCCAGCAGCTTACAATCTAGCGGGAGACGGGAGACCCAGTACTTC. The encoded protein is CASSLQSSGRRETQYF.

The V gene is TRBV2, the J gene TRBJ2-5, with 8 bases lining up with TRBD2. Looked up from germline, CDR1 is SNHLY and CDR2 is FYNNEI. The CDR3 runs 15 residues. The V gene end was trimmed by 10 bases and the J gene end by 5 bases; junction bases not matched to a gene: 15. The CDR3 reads CATHYGGAVGETQYF. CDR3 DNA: TGTGCCACCCATTACGGGGGGGCCGTTGGGGAGACCCAGTACTTC.

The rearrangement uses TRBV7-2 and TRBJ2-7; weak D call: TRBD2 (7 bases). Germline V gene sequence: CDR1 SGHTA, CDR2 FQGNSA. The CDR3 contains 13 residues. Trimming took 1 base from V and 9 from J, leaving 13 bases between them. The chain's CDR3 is CASSLEEGGGQYF. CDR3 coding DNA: TGTGCCAGCAGCTTAGAAGAGGGAGGGGGGCAGTACTTC.

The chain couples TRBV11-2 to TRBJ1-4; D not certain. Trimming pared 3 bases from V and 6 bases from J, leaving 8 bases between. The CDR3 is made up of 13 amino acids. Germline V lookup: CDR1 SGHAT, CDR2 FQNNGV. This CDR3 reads CASSFARDEKLFF. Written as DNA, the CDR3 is TGTGCCAGCAGCTTTGCCCGGGATGAAAAACTGTTTTTT.

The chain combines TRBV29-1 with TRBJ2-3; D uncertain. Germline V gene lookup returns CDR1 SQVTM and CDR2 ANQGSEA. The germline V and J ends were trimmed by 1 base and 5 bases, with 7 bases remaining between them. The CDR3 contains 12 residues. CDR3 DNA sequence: TGCAGCGTTGAAGTAGAATTAGATACGCAGTATTTT. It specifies CSVEVELDTQYF.

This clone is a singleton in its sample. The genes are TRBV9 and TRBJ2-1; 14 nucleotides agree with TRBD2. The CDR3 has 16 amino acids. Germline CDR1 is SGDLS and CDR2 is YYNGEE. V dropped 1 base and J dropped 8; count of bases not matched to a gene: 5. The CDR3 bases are TGTGCCAGCAGCGTAATGGGACTAGCGGGAGAGGATGAGCAGTTCTTC. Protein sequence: CASSVMGLAGEDEQFF. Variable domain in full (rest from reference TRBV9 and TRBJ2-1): DSGVTQTPKHLITATGQRVTLRCSPRSGDLSVYWYQQSLDQGLQFLIQYYNGEERAKGNILERFSAQQFPDLHSELNLSSLELGDSALYFCASSVMGLAGEDEQFFGPGTRLTVL.

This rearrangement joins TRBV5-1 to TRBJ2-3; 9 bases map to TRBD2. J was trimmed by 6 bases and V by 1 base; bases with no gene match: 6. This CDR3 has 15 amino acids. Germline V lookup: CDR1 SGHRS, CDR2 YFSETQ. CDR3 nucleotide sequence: TGCGCCAGCAGCTTGAGCGGGGGGTCGGGGGATACGCAGTATTTT. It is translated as CASSLSGGSGDTQYF.

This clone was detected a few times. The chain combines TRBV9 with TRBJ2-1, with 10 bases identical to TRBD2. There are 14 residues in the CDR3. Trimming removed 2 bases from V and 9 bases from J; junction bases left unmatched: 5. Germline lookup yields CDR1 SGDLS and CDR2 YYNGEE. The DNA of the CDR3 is TGTGCCAGCAGCGTGAGCGGGAGGGCCGGTGAGCAGTTCTTC. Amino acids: CASSVSGRAGEQFF.

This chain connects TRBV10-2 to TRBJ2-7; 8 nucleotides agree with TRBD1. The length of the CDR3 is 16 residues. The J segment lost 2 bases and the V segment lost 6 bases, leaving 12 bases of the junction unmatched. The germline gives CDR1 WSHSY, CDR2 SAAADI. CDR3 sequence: CASSLGQGPPPYEQYF. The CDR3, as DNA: TGCGCCAGCAGCCTAGGACAGGGACCCCCTCCCTACGAGCAGTACTTC.

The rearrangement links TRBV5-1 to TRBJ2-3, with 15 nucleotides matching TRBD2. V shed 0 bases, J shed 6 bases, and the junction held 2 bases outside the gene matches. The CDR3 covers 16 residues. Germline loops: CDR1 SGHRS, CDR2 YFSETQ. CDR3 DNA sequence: TGCGCCAGCAGCTTGGCCGGGACTAGCGGGAGGGATACGCAGTATTTT. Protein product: CASSLAGTSGRDTQYF. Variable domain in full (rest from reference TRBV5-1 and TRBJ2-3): KAGVTQTPRYLIKTRGQQVTLSCSPISGHRSVSWYQQTPGQGLQFLFEYFSETQRNKGNFPGRFSGRQFSNSRSEMNVSTLELGDSALYLCASSLAGTSGRDTQYFGPGTRLTVL.

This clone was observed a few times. The CDR3 nucleotides are TGTGCCACCAGCAGAGCGGGGGTGGTAGGGTACAATGAGCAGTTCTTC. It translates to CATSRAGVVGYNEQFF. This chain links TRBV15 with TRBJ2-1; D perhaps matches TRBD2 (6 bases). Germline V gene data show CDR1 as LNHNV and CDR2 as YYDKDF (reference sequence). The CDR3 loop spans 16 amino acids. The V gene lost 1 base and the J gene lost 4 bases, with 14 bases spanning the gap.